This T cell receptor (beta chain) was identified during a study of vaccination and CD4 T cells after COVID-19. Sequencing of the DNA from cultured CD4+ T cells was carried out with the Oncomine TCR Beta short-read assay. MiXCR was run by TCRdb on the PCR reads, yielding one entry per CDR3 protein. Of roughly 6,500 distinct CDR3 sequences listed, over 20% were seen once; the top ten hold about a third. Trimming left V 6 bases short and J 4 bases short, with 18 bases between. CDR1 is DFQATT, CDR2 SNEGSKA, per germline (reference sequence). This CDR3 has 14 residues. Noted treatment: approximately nine-day PBMC culture with coronavirus spike peptide pools or control peptides (ViraFEST assay). Samples of CD4+ T cells were obtained from the unexposed donor before the COVID-19 pandemic (2011-2018). With respect to this clonotype: Antigen specificity is unknown.

The source of this sequence is a human donor in good health. Sequencing was done on a sample of CD4+ T cells from blood, cultured in vitro. V usage is TRBV20-1 and J usage is TRBJ1-2, with D possibly being TRBD1 (6 bases). CDR3 nucleotides: TGCAGTGCCCAGAGGGCAGGGGAGAGCTATGGCTACACCTTC. This sequence encodes CSAQRAGESYGYTF.